These T cell receptor beta chains were read from a single sample in a study of cytomegalovirus exposure and HLA in healthy donors. Produced via immunoSEQ multiplex PCR; TCRdb's table is partial and in-frame only. The profile shows roughly 150,000 clones, roughly 80% of them singletons. The specimen sequenced was PBMCs. The receptors derive from a woman in her forties in good health and CMV-seronegative. The CDR3 runs from the conserved cysteine through the conserved F or W. A D gene is named only where the DNA matches it firmly. Some rows mark clone size as missing; the rest say once, few, many or name a class of expanded clone.

>TRBD1|NA|TRBV2|TRBJ1-5|19
TGTGCCCACAGGGGGTGGCCAGTTGGCCATGGGTGTAGGAATCAGCCCCAGCATTTT
CAHRGWPVGHGCRNQPQHF
>TRBD1|NA|TRBV19|TRBJ1-1|15
TGTGCCAGTAGTATGGGGGACAGGATGAACACTGAAGCTTTCTTT
CASSMGDRMNTEAFF
>NA|once|TRBV6-1|TRBJ1-5|13
TGTGCCAGCAGTGAATGGAGGGGAGAAGCCCAGCATTTT
CASSEWRGEAQHF
>TRBD1|NA|TRBV28|TRBJ1-2|15
TGTGCCAGCAGTTCCAGGGGGCCGGTTCGTGGTGGCTACACCTTC
CASSSRGPVRGGYTF
>NA|once|TRBV27|TRBJ1-4|16
TGTGCCAGCAGTTTATGGGCGGGGAGCGCTGGGGAAAAACTGTTTTTT
CASSLWAGSAGEKLFF
>NA|NA|TRBV19|TRBJ1-1|13
TGTGCCAGTTCGATAGCAGTGAACACTGAAGCTTTCTTT
CASSIAVNTEAFF
>TRBD2|NA|TRBV2|TRBJ2-5|13
TGTGCCAGCATGCGGGGGGGCCGCGAGACCCAGTACTTC
CASMRGGRETQYF
>NA|NA|TRBV30|TRBJ1-3|17
TGTGCCTGGAGTGCGGGGTCTTCATTCTCCTCTGGAAACACCATATATTTT
CAWSAGSSFSSGNTIYF
>TRBD1|NA|TRBV7-6|TRBJ2-3|16
TGTGCCAGCAGCCTTCCGGGACAGGGGGCTGCGGATACGCAGTATTTT
CASSLPGQGAADTQYF
>NA|NA|TRBV7-2|TRBJ1-5|14
TGTGCCAGCAGCCTCTGGGCAAGCCTGCAGCCCCAGCATTTT
CASSLWASLQPQHF
>TRBD2|NA|TRBV4-1|TRBJ2-1|16
TGCGCCAGCAGCCAAGCACCGGGACTAGTAGGCAATGAGCAGTTCTTC
CASSQAPGLVGNEQFF
>TRBD2|NA|TRBV5-8|TRBJ2-1|15
TGTGCCAGCAGCTATGGACTAGCAGCCTACAATGAGCAGTTCTTC
CASSYGLAAYNEQFF
>TRBD1|NA|TRBV7-9|TRBJ2-3|14
TGTGCCAGCAGCGTGGGACAGGGCGGAGATACGCAGTATTTT
CASSVGQGGDTQYF
>NA|NA|TRBV5-6|TRBJ2-5|13
TGTGCCAGCACCATACGGCAGGGGGGGACCCAGTACTTC
CASTIRQGGTQYF
>NA|few|TRBV27|TRBJ1-2|16
TGTGCCAGCAGTTTCTACCCCAACCGGGGGAGGAATGGCTACACCTTC
CASSFYPNRGRNGYTF
>NA|few|TRBV7-9|TRBJ2-7|14
TGTTCCAGCTTAGGTCTTGGCGGGACCTACGAGCAGTACTTC
CSSLGLGGTYEQYF
>NA|NA|TRBV7-9|TRBJ2-1|13
TGTGCCAGCAGCAGTAGGGGACTCGATGAGCAGTTCTTC
CASSSRGLDEQFF
>NA|NA|TRBV7-8|TRBJ1-5|15
TGTGCCAGCAGCCGGATGTGGGGAGGGGGTCAGCCCCAGCATTTT
CASSRMWGGGQPQHF
>NA|NA|TRBV18|TRBJ1-2|15
TGTGCCAGCTCACCACCGGTCGGAGGGGCGGATGGCTACACCTTC
CASSPPVGGADGYTF
>NA|NA|TRBV7-7|TRBJ2-5|14
TGTGCCAGCAGCCCCCGGACATCAACAGAGACCCAGTACTTC
CASSPRTSTETQYF
>NA|NA|TRBV6-1|TRBJ1-6|13
TGTGCCAGCAGGGAGGGGCCTATTTCACCCCTCCACTTT
CASREGPISPLHF
>TRBD1|NA|TRBV5-1|TRBJ1-2|17
TGCGCCAGCAGCTGGGGGACAGGGGGCAGGAGTAACTATGGCTACACCTTC
CASSWGTGGRSNYGYTF
>TRBD2|NA|TRBV18|TRBJ2-3|14
TGTGCCAGTTCAGGACTAGCGGGAATGGATACGCAGTATTTT
CASSGLAGMDTQYF
>NA|NA|TRBV6-1|TRBJ1-5|15
TGTGCCAGCAGTGGGCAGGGTTTCAGCAATCAGCCCCAGCATTTT
CASSGQGFSNQPQHF
>NA|NA|TRBV10-3|TRBJ1-1|12
TGTGCCATCAGCAGGGTAAACACTGAAGCTTTCTTT
CAISRVNTEAFF
>TRBD1|few|TRBV30|TRBJ1-2|12
TGTGCCTCCTACGACAGGGACTATGGCTACACCTTC
CASYDRDYGYTF
>NA|NA|TRBV18|TRBJ1-5|12
TGTGCCAGCTCACCGGGGGGACAGCCCCAGCATTTT
CASSPGGQPQHF
>TRBD1|NA|TRBV30|TRBJ1-2|14
TGTGCCTGGAGCGTTGGACAGGGCGGCTATGGCTACACCTTC
CAWSVGQGGYGYTF
>TRBD1|NA|TRBV2|TRBJ2-2|13
TGTGCCAGTAGGGACAGGGAGGTCGGGGAGCTGTTTTTT
CASRDREVGELFF
>TRBD2|few|TRBV6-1|TRBJ2-7|15
TGTGCCAGCATAGCCGGGACTAGCGGAAACTACGAGCAGTACTTC
CASIAGTSGNYEQYF
>TRBD1|few|TRBV6-5|TRBJ1-2|12
TGTGCCAGCAGGGTTGGACAGGGGGGCTACACCTTC
CASRVGQGGYTF
>NA|NA|TRBV10-3|TRBJ1-4|13
TGTGCCATCAGTGAGTCCGCAGATGAAAAACTGTTTTTT
CAISESADEKLFF
>TRBD1|NA|TRBV10-2|TRBJ1-5|17
TGCGCCAGCAGTGAATCACCCGGGACAGGGGCATATCAGCCCCAGCATTTT
CASSESPGTGAYQPQHF
>NA|NA|TRBV30|TRBJ1-4|13
TGTGCCTGGAGTGGCCAGGGAGGTGAAAAACTGTTTTTT
CAWSGQGGEKLFF
>TRBD1|NA|TRBV5-1|TRBJ1-6|15
TGCGCCAGCCAGCTAACGACAGGGAGGAATTCACCCCTCCACTTT
CASQLTTGRNSPLHF
>TRBD2|NA|TRBV7-6|TRBJ2-1|15
TGTGCCAGCAGCTTAACGCTAGCGGGGTTTAGTGAGCAGTTCTTC
CASSLTLAGFSEQFF
>NA|NA|TRBV19|TRBJ1-6|13
TGTGCCAGTAGTATATCGTTTAATTCACCCCTCCACTTT
CASSISFNSPLHF
>NA|once|TRBV5-6|TRBJ2-2|17
TGTGCCAGCAGCTCCCCCGCGGCATGGGCGAACACCGGGGAGCTGTTTTTT
CASSSPAAWANTGELFF
>NA|NA|TRBV25-1|TRBJ2-2|16
TGTGCCAGCAGTGACCCGCCAGGCCGCAACACCGGGGAGCTGTTTTTT
CASSDPPGRNTGELFF
>NA|NA|TRBV11-2|TRBJ2-5|13
TGTGCCAGCAGCTTTGGCCCGGAGGAGACCCAGTACTTC
CASSFGPEETQYF
>NA|NA|TRBV5-5|TRBJ2-5|13
TGTGCCAGCAGCTTGGCTAATTGGGAGACCCAGTACTTC
CASSLANWETQYF
>NA|NA|TRBV23-1|TRBJ2-5|16
TGCGCCAGCAGTCAATCCTGGGGGGATCGTTTGAAGACCCAGTACTTC
CASSQSWGDRLKTQYF
>TRBD1|NA|TRBV6-5|TRBJ1-5|16
TGTGCCAGCAGTTCACAGGGGGCGGTTAGCAATCAGCCCCAGCATTTT
CASSSQGAVSNQPQHF
>NA|NA|TRBV7-2|TRBJ2-5|14
TGTGCCAGCAGCTTATCGGAGTTCGCGGAGACCCAGTACTTC
CASSLSEFAETQYF
>NA|once|TRBV2|TRBJ2-7|15
TGTGCCAGCAGTCCACAGGGATTGGGGTCCTACGAGCAGTACTTC
CASSPQGLGSYEQYF
>TRBD2|NA|TRBV5-1|TRBJ2-3|19
TGCGCCAGCAGCTTGGTTTGGCGGGGGAATACCCAAAACACAGATACGCAGTATTTT
CASSLVWRGNTQNTDTQYF
>TRBD1|NA|TRBV5-1|TRBJ2-5|13
TGCGCCAGCAGCTCACAGGGGTCAGAGACCCAGTACTTC
CASSSQGSETQYF
>NA|NA|TRBV11-3|TRBJ2-3|14
TGTGCCAGCAGCGCTGGAGGGCGGGCAGATACGCAGTATTTT
CASSAGGRADTQYF
>NA|few|TRBV5-1|TRBJ2-1|17
TGCGCCAGCAGCCTAGGTGGTAGGAGGAGCTCCTACAATGAGCAGTTCTTC
CASSLGGRRSSYNEQFF
>TRBD1|NA|TRBV4-2|TRBJ2-1|18
TGTGCCAGCAGCCAATATGGGTATCCGGGACAGGGTTCTCTTGAGCAGTTCTTC
CASSQYGYPGQGSLEQFF
>NA|NA|TRBV18|TRBJ2-7|12
TGTGCCAGCTCACCGGGGGACTCCGAGCAGTACTTC
CASSPGDSEQYF
>TRBD1|few|TRBV18|TRBJ1-3|17
TGTGCCAGCTCACCACTCGTCCAGGGGGCCTCTGGAAACACCATATATTTT
CASSPLVQGASGNTIYF
>NA|NA|TRBV19|TRBJ1-6|14
TGTGCCAGTAGTATCAAGGGGGATAATTCACCCCTCCACTTT
CASSIKGDNSPLHF
>NA|NA|TRBV27|TRBJ2-7|12
TGTGCCAGCAGTTTTGGAGGCTCCGAGCAGTACTTC
CASSFGGSEQYF
>NA|NA|TRBV6-1|TRBJ1-1|12
TGTGCCAGCAGCGCCGGGACTCCTCGAGCTTTCTTT
CASSAGTPRAFF